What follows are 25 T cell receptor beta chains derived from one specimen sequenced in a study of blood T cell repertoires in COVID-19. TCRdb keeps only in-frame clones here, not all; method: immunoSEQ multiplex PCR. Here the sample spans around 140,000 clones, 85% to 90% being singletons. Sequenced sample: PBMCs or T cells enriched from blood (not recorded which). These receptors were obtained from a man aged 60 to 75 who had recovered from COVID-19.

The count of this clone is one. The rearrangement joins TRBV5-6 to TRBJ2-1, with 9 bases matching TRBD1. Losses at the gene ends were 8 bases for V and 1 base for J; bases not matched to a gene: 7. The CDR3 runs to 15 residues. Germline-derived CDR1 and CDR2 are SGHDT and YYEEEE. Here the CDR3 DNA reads TGTGCCAGTGGGGGGACAGGGAGTTCCTACAATGAGCAGTTCTTC. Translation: CASGGTGSSYNEQFF.

This chain's CDR3 is CASSQRGNEQFF. CDR3 sequence (DNA): TGTGCCAGCAGCCAACGGGGAAATGAGCAGTTCTTC. The chain joins TRBV3-1 (or the pseudogene TRBV3-2) to TRBJ2-1, with TRBD2 as a possible D gene (5 bases). Trimming took off 2 bases at V and 7 bases at J, with 6 bases between the two ends. The CDR3 contains 12 residues. Germline V gene lookup returns CDR1 LGHDT and CDR2 YNNKEL (reference sequence).

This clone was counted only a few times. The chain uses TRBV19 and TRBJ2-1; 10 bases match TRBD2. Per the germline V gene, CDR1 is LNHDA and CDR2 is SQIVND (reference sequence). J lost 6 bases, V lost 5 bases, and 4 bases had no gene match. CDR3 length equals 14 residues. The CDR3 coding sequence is TGTGCCAGTAGTCTCGGACTAGCGGCCAATGAGCAGTTCTTC. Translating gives CASSLGLAANEQFF.

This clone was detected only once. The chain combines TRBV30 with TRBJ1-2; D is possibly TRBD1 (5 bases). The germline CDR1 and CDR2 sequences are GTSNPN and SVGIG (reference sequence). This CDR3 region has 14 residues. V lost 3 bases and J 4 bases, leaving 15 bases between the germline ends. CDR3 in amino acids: CAWSPLGPIYGYTF. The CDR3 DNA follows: TGTGCCTGGAGCCCGTTGGGGCCCATCTATGGCTACACCTTC.

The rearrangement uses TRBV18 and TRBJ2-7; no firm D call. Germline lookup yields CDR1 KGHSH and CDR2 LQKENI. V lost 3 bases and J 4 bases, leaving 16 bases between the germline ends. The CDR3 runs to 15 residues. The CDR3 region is CASSPQARQQYEQYF. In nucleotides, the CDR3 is TGTGCCAGCTCACCCCAAGCCAGGCAGCAATACGAGCAGTACTTC.

The CDR3 sequence: CASSSTEKLFF. CDR3 bases: TGTGCCAGCAGCAGCACGGAAAAACTGTTTTTT. The rearrangement joins TRBV11-2 to TRBJ1-4; D unresolved. V dropped 5 bases and J dropped 8 bases, with 6 bases sitting between them. The germline gives CDR1 SGHAT, CDR2 FQNNGV. The CDR3 is 11 residues long.

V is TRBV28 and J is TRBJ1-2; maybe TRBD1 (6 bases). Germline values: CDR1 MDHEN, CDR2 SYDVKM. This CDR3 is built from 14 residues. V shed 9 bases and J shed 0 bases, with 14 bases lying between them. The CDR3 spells CASGEGGSNYGYTF. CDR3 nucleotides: TGTGCCAGTGGGGAGGGGGGCTCTAACTATGGCTACACCTTC.

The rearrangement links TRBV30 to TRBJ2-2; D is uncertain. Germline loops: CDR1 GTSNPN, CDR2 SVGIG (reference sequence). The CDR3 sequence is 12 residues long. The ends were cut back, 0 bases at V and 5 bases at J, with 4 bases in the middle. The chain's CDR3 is CAWSVRTGELFF. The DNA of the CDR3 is TGTGCCTGGAGTGTCAGGACCGGGGAGCTGTTTTTT.

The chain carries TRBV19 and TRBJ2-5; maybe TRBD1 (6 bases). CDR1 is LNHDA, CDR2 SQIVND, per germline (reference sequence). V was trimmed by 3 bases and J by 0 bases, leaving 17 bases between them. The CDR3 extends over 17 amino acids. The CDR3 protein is CASSILSGQRYQETQYF. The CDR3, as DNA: TGTGCCAGTAGTATCCTCTCTGGACAGCGGTACCAAGAGACCCAGTACTTC.

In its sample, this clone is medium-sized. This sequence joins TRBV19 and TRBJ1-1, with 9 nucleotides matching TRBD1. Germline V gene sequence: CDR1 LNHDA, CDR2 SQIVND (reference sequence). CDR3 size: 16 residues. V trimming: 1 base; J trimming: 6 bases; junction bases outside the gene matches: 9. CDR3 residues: CASSIVEGQGKPEAFF. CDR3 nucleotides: TGTGCCAGTAGTATAGTTGAGGGACAGGGAAAGCCTGAAGCTTTCTTT.

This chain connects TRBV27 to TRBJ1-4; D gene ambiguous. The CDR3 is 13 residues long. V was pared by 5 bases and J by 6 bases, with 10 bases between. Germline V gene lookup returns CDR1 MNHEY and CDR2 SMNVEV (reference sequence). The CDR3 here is CASSQRRDEKLFF. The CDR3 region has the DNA TGTGCCAGCAGTCAACGACGGGATGAAAAACTGTTTTTT.

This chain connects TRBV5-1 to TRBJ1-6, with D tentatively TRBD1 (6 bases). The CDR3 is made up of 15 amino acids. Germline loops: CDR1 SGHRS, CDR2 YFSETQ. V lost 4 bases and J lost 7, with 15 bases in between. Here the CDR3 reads CASSISGQTNSPLHF. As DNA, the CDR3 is TGCGCCAGCAGCATATCTGGACAGACAAATTCACCCCTCCACTTT.

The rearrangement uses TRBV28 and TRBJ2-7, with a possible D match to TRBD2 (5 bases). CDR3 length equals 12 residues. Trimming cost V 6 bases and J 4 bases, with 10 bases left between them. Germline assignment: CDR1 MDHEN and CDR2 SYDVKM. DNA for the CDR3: TGTGCCAGCAGATTCCCGGGGTACGAGCAGTACTTC. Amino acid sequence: CASRFPGYEQYF.

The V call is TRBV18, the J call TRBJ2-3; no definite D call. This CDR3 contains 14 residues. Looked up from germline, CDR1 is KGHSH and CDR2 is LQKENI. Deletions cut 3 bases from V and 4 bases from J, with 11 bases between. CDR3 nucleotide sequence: TGTGCCAGCTCACCCCGCCAGGTGGCAGATACGCAGTATTTT. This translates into CASSPRQVADTQYF.

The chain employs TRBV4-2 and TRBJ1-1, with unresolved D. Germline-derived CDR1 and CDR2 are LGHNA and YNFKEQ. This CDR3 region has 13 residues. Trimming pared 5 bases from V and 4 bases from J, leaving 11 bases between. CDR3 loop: CASSMGDGTEAFF. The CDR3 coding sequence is TGTGCCAGCAGCATGGGCGACGGCACTGAAGCTTTCTTT.

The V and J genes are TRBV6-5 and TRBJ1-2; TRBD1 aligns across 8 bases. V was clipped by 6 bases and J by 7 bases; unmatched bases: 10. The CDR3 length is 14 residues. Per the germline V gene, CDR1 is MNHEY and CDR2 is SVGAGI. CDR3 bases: TGTGCCAGCAGCCCGCTCAGGGGGCAAGGTGGCTACACCTTC. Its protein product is CASSPLRGQGGYTF.

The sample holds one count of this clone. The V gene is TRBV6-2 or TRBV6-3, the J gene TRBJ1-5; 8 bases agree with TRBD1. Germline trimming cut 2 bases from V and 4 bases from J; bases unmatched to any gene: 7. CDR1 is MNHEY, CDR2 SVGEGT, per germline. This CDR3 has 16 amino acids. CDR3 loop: CASSYGQGASNQPQHF. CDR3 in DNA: TGTGCCAGCAGTTACGGTCAGGGGGCTTCGAATCAGCCCCAGCATTTT.

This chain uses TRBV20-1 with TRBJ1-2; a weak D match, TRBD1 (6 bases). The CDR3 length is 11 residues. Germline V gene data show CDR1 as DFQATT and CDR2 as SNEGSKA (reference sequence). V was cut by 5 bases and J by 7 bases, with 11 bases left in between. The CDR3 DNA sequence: TGCAGTGCTCCACAGGGCGGTGGCTACACCTTC. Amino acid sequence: CSAPQGGGYTF.

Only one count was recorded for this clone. The CDR3 loop reads CASSPGSSYNSPLHF. The CDR3 DNA reads as TGTGCCAGCAGCCCGGGAAGCTCCTATAATTCACCCCTCCACTTT. The V gene is TRBV5-6, the J gene TRBJ1-6; no clear D gene. The germline V gene encodes CDR1 SGHDT and CDR2 YYEEEE. The CDR3 loop spans 15 amino acids. V lost 4 bases to trimming and J lost 0 bases, with 8 bases between them.

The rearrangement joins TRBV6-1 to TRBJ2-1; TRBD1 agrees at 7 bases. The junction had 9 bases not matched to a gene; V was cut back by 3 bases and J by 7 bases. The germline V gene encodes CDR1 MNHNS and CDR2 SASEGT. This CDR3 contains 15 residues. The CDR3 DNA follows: TGTGCCAGCAGTGAGAGGCAGGGGGTAGGTAATGAGCAGTTCTTC. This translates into CASSERQGVGNEQFF.

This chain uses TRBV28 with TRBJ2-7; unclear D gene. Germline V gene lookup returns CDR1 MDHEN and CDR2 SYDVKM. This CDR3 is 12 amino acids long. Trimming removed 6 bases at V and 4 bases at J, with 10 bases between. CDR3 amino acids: CASSQIRYEQYF. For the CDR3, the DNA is TGTGCCAGCAGCCAAATTCGGTACGAGCAGTACTTC.

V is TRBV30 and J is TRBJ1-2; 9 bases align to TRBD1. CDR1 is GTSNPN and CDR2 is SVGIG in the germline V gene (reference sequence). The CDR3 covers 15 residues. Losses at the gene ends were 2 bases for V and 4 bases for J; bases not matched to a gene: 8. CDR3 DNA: TGTGCCTGGAGTTTTCCAGGACAGGGGAGCTATGGCTACACCTTC. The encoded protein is CAWSFPGQGSYGYTF.

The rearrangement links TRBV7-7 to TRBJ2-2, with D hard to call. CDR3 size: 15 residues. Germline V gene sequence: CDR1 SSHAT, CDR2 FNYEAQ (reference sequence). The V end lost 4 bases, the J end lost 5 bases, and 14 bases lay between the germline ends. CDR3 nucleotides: TGTGCCAGCAGCTCCGATGTTACGAGGACCGGGGAGCTGTTTTTT. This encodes CASSSDVTRTGELFF.

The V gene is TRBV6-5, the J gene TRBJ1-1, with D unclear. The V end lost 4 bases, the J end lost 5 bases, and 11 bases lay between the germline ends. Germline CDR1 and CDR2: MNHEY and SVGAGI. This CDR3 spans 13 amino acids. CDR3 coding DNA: TGTGCCAGCAGTTTGGACGGGGTAACTGAAGCTTTCTTT. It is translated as CASSLDGVTEAFF.

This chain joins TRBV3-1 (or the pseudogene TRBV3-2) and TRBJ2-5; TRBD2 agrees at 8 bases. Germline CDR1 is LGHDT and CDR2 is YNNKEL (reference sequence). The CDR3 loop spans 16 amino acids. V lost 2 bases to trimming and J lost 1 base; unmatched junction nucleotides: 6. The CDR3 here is CASSQFVAGRQETQYF. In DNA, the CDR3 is TGTGCCAGCAGCCAATTTGTAGCGGGGCGCCAAGAGACCCAGTACTTC.